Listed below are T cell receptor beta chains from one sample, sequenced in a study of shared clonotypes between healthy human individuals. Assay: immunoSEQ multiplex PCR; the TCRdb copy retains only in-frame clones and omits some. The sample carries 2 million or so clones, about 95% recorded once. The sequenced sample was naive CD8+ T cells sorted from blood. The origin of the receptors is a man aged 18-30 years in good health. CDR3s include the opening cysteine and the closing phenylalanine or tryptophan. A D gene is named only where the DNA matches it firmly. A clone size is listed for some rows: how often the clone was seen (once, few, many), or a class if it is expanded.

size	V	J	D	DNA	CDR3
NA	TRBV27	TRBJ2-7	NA	TGTGCCACCGGGGAGGGGGGATACGAGCAGTACTTC	CATGEGGYEQYF
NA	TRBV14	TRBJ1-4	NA	TGTGCCAGCAGCCAAGAATGGGGGGGCCCTTATGAAAAACTGTTTTTT	CASSQEWGGPYEKLFF
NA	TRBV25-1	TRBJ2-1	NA	TGTGCCAGCAGTGAAGTCGGCTTCCTAATTGAGCAGTTCTTC	CASSEVGFLIEQFF
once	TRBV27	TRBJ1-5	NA	TGTGCCAGCAGTTTAACGTACGGCGGAACCCAGCATTTT	CASSLTYGGTQHF
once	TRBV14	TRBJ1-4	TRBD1	TGTGCCAGCAGCCAAGTCTTGGGGACAGCGAATGAAAAACTGTTTTTT	CASSQVLGTANEKLFF
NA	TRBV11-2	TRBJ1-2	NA	TGTGCCAGCAGCTTATCCGGAGCTAACTATGGCTACACCTTC	CASSLSGANYGYTF
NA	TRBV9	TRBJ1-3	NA	TGTGCCAGCAGCGTAGGGGGGCAGACTGGAAACACCATATATTTT	CASSVGGQTGNTIYF
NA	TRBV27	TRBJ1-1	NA	TGTGCCAGCAGTTTTGGGGGTTTGCGGACTGAAGCTTTCTTT	CASSFGGLRTEAFF
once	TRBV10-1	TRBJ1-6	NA	TGCGCCAGAACTAGGCCCTTGGGTACCCCTAGTAATTCACCCCTCCACTTT	CARTRPLGTPSNSPLHF
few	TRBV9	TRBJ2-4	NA	TGTGCCAGCAGCCTTTCTTGGGGGGACGGAAACATTCAGTACTTC	CASSLSWGDGNIQYF
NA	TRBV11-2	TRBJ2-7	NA	TGTGCCAGCAGCTTAAGAGGGTACGAGCAGTACTTC	CASSLRGYEQYF
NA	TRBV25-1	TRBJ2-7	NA	TGTGCCAGCAGTGAACCCCGCCAGGGCTCCTACGAGCAGTACTTC	CASSEPRQGSYEQYF
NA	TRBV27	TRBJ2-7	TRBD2	TGTGCCAGCAGTTTACTCCCTAGCGGGAGGACTATGGACGAGCAGTACTTC	CASSLLPSGRTMDEQYF
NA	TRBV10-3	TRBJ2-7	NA	TGTGCCATCGGAAGCGCGGACTCCTACGAGCAGTACTTC	CAIGSADSYEQYF
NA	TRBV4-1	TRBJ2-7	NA	TGCGCCAGCAGCCAAGAAGGCTACCCGAGCTCCTACGAGCAGTACTTC	CASSQEGYPSSYEQYF
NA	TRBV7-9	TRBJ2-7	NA	TGTGCCAGCAGCCCCTCTTCCCCCTCCTACGAGCAGTACTTC	CASSPSSPSYEQYF
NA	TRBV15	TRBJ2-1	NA	TGTGCCACCTTACAGGACAATGAGCAGTTCTTC	CATLQDNEQFF
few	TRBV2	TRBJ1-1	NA	TGTGCCAGCAGTGATTGGGGGACTGAAGCTTTCTTT	CASSDWGTEAFF
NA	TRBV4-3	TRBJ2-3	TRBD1	TGCGCCAGCAGCCAAGTTCTGGACAGGGTCACAGATACGCAGTATTTT	CASSQVLDRVTDTQYF
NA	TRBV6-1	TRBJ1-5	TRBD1	TGTGCCAGCAGCCCGACAGGGAAGGGGGATCAGCCCCAGCATTTT	CASSPTGKGDQPQHF
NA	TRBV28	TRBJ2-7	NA	TGTGCCAGCAGCCCGAGCTCCTACGAGCAGTACTTC	CASSPSSYEQYF
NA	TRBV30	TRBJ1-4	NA	TGTGCCTGGAGTGTACGGGTCGGGGAAAAACTGTTTTTT	CAWSVRVGEKLFF
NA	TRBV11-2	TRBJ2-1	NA	TGTGCCAGCAGCGCCTGGGTAGCGGACTCCTACAATGAGCAGTTCTTC	CASSAWVADSYNEQFF
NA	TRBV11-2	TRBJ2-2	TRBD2	TGTGCCAGCAGCTTAGAAGTGGCTAGCGGGGCGCTCGCGAACACCGGGGAGCTGTTTTTT	CASSLEVASGALANTGELFF
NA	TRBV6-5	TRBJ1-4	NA	TGTGCCAGCAGTCTTACTGGGGATGAAAAACTGTTTTTT	CASSLTGDEKLFF
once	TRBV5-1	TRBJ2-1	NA	TGCGCCAGCAGTCCTGGACAGAGCTCCTACAATGAGCAGTTCTTC	CASSPGQSSYNEQFF
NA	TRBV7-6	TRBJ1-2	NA	TGTGCCAGCAGCTTAGAAGTTAACTATGGCTACACCTTC	CASSLEVNYGYTF
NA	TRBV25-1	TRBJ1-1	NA	TGTGCCAGCACCGGGACCGCCAACCATTTGGACACTGAAGCTTTCTTT	CASTGTANHLDTEAFF
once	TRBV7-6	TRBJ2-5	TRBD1	TGTGCCAGCAGCCCACAGACAGGGGGAAGAGAGACCCAGTACTTC	CASSPQTGGRETQYF
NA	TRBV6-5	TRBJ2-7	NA	TGTGCCAGCAGTTACGCAGGTGGATCCTACGAGCAGTACTTC	CASSYAGGSYEQYF
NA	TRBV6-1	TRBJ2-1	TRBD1	TGTGCCAGCAGTGAAGCCACGTGGGACAGGGGATGGAATGAGCAGTTCTTC	CASSEATWDRGWNEQFF
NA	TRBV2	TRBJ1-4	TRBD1	TGTGCCAGCAGCCTAATACCGGGACAGGAGAATGAAAAACTGTTTTTT	CASSLIPGQENEKLFF
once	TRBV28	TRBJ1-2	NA	TGTGCCAGCAGTTTTGGAACAGCCAACTATGGCTACACCTTC	CASSFGTANYGYTF
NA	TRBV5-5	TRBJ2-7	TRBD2	TGTGCCAGCAGCCCCATAGCGGGAGACGGTTACGAGCAGTACTTC	CASSPIAGDGYEQYF
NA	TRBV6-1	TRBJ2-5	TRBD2	TGTGCCAGCAGTGAATATTGGCTAGCGGGGGGGCAAGAGACCCAGTACTTC	CASSEYWLAGGQETQYF
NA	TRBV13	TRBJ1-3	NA	TGTGCCAGCAGCTTAGGCTCCAGTGGCGGTAACACCATATATTTT	CASSLGSSGGNTIYF
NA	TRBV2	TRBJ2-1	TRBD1	TGTGCCAGCTCAGGGGGCAATACGTCAGGTGAGCAGTTCTTC	CASSGGNTSGEQFF
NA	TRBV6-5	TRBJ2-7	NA	TGTGCCAGCAGTTACGAGTTTTCCTACGAGCAGTACTTC	CASSYEFSYEQYF
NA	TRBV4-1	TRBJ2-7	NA	TGCGCCAGCAGCCAAGTGGCGGGTACCCCCTCCTACGAGCAGTACTTC	CASSQVAGTPSYEQYF
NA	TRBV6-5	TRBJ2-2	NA	TGTGCCAGCAGTTACCACATCACCGGGGAGCTGTTTTTT	CASSYHITGELFF
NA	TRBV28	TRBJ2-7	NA	TGTGCCAGCAGTGTCCGGGAGAACCCGTACGAGCAGTACTTC	CASSVRENPYEQYF
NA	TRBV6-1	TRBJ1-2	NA	TGTGCCAGCAGTGAACATGGAGGGTATGGCTACACCTTC	CASSEHGGYGYTF
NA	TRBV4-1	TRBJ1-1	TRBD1	TGCGCCAGCAGCCAACGGACAGGGGGTATTAACACTGAAGCTTTCTTT	CASSQRTGGINTEAFF
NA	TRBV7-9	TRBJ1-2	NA	TGTGCCAGCAGCTTAGCGGTGGACTATGGCTACACCTTC	CASSLAVDYGYTF
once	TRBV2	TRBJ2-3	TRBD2	TGTGCCAGCAGTGAATTAGCGGGTCCTGGACCAGATACGCAGTATTTT	CASSELAGPGPDTQYF
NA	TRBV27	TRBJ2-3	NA	NA	CASSLSVASGTRMNF
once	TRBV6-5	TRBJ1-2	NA	TGTGCCAGCAGGCAGAGCGACGGAACTAACTATGGCTACACCTTC	CASRQSDGTNYGYTF
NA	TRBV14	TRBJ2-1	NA	TGTGCCAGCAGTGGATGGGAAGAGCAGTTCTTC	CASSGWEEQFF
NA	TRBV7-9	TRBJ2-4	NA	TGTGCCAGCAGCCCCCGGGACGGATCGACTGCCAAAAACATTCAGTACTTC	CASSPRDGSTAKNIQYF
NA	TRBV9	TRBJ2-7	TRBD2	TGTGCCAGCAGCCCCCGCGGGGGGTCTTACGAGCAGTACTTC	CASSPRGGSYEQYF
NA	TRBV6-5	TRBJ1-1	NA	TGTGCCAGCAGTGGCGTCCTTGGGGCTGAAGCTTTCTTT	CASSGVLGAEAFF
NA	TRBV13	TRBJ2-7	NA	TGTGCCAGCAGAGAAGAGGACAGCTCCTACGAGCAGTACTTC	CASREEDSSYEQYF
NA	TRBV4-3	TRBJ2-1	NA	TGCGCCAGCAGCCAGTTTAGTGGAGACCTTGCCACTGAGCAGTTCTTC	CASSQFSGDLATEQFF
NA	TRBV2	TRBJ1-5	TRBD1	TGTGCCAGCAGTCCACAGGGGGATCAGCCCCAGCATTTT	CASSPQGDQPQHF
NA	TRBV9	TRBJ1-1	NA	TGTGCCAGCAGCGTAGAGGGAAACACTGAAGCTTTCTTT	CASSVEGNTEAFF
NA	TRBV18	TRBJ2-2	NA	TGTGCCAGCTCACCAATGGTGGGGGAGCTGTTTTTT	CASSPMVGELFF
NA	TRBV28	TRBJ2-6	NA	TGTGCCAGCAGTTGGGGTGTTGGGGCCAACGTCCTGACTTTC	CASSWGVGANVLTF